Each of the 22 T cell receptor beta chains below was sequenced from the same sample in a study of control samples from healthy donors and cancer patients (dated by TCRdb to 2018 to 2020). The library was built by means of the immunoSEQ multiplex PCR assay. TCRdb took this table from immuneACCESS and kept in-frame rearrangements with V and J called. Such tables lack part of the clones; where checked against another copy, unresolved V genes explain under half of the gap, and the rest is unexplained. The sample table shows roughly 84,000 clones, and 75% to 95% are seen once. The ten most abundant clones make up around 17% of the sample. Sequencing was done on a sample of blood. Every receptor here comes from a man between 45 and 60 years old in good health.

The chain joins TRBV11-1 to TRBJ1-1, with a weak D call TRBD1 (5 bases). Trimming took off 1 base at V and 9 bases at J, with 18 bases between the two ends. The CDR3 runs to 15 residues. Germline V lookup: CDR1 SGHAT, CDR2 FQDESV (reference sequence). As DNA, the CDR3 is TGTGCCAGCAGCTTAGGTCCGGACCCGAGGGGTAAAGCTTTCTTT. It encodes CASSLGPDPRGKAFF.

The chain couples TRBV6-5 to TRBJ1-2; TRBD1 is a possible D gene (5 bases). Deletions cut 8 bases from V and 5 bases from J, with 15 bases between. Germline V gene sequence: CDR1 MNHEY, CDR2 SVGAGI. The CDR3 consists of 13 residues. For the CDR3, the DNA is TGTGCCAGCTGGGGGGGTGAATGGTATGGCTACACCTTC. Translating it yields CASWGGEWYGYTF.

The CDR3 DNA is TGTGCCAGCAGTGAAGCAGAAGTAGGGATCTATTCACCCCTCCACTTT. Translated: CASSEAEVGIYSPLHF. The rearrangement links TRBV6-1 to TRBJ1-6; D not resolved. This CDR3 contains 16 residues. Germline values: CDR1 MNHNS, CDR2 SASEGT. The V gene lost 0 bases and the J gene lost 8 bases, with 14 bases spanning the gap.

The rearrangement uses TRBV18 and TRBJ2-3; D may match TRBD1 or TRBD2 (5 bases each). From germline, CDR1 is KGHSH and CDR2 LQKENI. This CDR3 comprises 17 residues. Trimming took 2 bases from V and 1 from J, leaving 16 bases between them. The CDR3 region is CASSPFTGPGGTDTQYF. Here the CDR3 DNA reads TGTGCCAGCTCACCATTTACGGGGCCTGGAGGCACAGATACGCAGTATTTT. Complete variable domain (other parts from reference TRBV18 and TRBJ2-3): NAGVMQNPRHLVRRRGQEARLRCSPMKGHSHVYWYRQLPEEGLKFMVYLQKENIIDESGMPKERFSAEFPKEGPSILRIQQVVRGDSAAYFCASSPFTGPGGTDTQYFGPGTRLTVL.

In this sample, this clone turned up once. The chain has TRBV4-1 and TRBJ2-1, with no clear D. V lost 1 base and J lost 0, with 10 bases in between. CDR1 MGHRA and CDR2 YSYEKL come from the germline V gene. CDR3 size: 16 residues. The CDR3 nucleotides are TGCGCCAGCAGCCAAGCCGGACGCCACTCCTACAATGAGCAGTTCTTC. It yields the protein CASSQAGRHSYNEQFF.

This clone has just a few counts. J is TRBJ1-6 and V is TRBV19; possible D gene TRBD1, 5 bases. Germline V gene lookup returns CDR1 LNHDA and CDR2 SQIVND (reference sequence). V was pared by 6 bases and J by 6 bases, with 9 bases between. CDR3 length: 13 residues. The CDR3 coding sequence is TGTGCCAGTAGACAGGACGGTAATTCACCCCTCCACTTT. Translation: CASRQDGNSPLHF.

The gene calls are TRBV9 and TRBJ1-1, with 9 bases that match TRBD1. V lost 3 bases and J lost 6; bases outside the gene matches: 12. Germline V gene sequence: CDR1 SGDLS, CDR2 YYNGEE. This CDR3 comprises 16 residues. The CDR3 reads CASSEGMTGGRSEAFF. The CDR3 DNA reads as TGTGCCAGCAGCGAGGGGATGACAGGGGGGAGGTCTGAAGCTTTCTTT.

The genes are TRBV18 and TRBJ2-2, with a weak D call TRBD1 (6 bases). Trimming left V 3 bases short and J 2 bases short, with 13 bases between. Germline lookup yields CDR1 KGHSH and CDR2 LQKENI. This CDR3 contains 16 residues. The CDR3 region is CASSPADRLNTGELFF. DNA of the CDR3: TGTGCCAGCTCACCGGCGGACAGACTAAACACCGGGGAGCTGTTTTTT. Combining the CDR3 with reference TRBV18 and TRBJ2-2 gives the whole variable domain NAGVMQNPRHLVRRRGQEARLRCSPMKGHSHVYWYRQLPEEGLKFMVYLQKENIIDESGMPKERFSAEFPKEGPSILRIQQVVRGDSAAYFCASSPADRLNTGELFFGEGSRLTVL.

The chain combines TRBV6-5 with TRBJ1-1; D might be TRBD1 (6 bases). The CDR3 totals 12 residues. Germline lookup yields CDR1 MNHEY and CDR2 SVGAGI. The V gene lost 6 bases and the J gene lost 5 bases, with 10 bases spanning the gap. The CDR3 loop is CASRRGGTEAFF. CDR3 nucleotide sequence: TGTGCCAGCAGGAGAGGGGGGACTGAAGCTTTCTTT.

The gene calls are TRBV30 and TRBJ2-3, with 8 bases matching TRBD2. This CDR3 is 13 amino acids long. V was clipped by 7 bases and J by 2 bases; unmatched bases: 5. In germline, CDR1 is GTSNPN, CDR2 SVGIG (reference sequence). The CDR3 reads CAYGRGATDTQYF. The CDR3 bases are TGTGCCTACGGGAGGGGGGCCACAGATACGCAGTATTTT.

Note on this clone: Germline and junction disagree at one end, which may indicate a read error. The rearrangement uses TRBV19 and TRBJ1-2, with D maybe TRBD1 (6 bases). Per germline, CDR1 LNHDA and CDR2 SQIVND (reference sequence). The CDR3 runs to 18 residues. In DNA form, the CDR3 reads TGTGCCAGTACTATAACAGGGATTGGGTTCGGCTTCTTCTATGGCTACACCTTC. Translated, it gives CASTITGIGFGFFYGYTF.

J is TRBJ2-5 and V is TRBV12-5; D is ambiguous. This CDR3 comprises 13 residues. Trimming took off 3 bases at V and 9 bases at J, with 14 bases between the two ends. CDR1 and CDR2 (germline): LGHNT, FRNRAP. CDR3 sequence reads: CASGLNPRTSQYF. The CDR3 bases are TGTGCTAGTGGTTTAAATCCGAGGACGTCCCAGTACTTC.

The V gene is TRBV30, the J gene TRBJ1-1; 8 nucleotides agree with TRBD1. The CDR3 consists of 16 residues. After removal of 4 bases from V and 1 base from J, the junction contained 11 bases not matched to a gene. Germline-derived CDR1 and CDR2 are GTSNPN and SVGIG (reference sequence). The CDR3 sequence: CAWKNTGGTRNTEAFF. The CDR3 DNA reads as TGTGCCTGGAAAAATACAGGGGGAACCAGGAACACTGAAGCTTTCTTT.

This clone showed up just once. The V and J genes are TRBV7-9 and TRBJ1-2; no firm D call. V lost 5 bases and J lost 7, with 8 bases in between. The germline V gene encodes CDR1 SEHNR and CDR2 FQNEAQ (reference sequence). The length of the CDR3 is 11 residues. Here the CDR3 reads CASSHTSGYTF. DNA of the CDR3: TGTGCCAGCAGCCACACAAGTGGCTACACCTTC.

CDR3 in DNA: TGCGCCAGCAGCCTTCTGACGGGGCAAAGCACAGATACGCAGTATTTT. It yields the protein CASSLLTGQSTDTQYF. This chain links TRBV5-1 with TRBJ2-3; D may be TRBD1 or TRBD2 (5 bases each). CDR3 length: 16 amino acids. V lost 4 bases to trimming and J lost 0 bases, with 15 bases between them. CDR1 SGHRS and CDR2 YFSETQ come from the germline V gene.

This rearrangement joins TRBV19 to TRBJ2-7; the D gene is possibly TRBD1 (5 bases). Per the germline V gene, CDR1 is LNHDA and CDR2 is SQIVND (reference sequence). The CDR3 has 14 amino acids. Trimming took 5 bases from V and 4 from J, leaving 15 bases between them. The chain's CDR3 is CASSPDSGRYEQYF. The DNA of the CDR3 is TGTGCCAGTAGTCCTGACAGTGGTAGGTACGAGCAGTACTTC.

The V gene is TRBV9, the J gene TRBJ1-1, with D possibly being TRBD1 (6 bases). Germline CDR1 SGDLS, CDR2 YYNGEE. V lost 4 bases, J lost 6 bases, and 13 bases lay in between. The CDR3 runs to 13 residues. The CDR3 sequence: CASSSDRIAEAFF. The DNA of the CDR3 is TGTGCCAGCAGCTCAGACAGGATCGCTGAAGCTTTCTTT.

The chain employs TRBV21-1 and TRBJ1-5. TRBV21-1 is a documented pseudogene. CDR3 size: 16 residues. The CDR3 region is CASSPIPRGWRQPQHF. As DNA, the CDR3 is TGTGCCAGCAGCCCCATACCCCGGGGTTGGCGGCAGCCCCAGCATTTT.

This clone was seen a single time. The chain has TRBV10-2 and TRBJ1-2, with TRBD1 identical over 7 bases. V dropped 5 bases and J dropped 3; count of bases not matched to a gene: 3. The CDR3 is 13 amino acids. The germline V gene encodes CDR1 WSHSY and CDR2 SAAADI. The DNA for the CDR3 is TGCGCCAGCAGTCCAGGGGGTGACTATGGCTACACCTTC. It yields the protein CASSPGGDYGYTF.

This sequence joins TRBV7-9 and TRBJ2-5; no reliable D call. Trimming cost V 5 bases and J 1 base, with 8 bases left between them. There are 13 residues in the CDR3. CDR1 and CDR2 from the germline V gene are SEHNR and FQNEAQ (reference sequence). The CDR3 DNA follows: TGTGCCAGCAGCCGACACCCCCAAGAGACCCAGTACTTC. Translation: CASSRHPQETQYF.

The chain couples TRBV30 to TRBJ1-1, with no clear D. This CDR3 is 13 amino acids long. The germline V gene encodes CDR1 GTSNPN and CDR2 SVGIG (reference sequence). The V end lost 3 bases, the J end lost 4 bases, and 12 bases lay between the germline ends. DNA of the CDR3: TGTGCCTGGAGAAAGGGATACGGCACTGAAGCTTTCTTT. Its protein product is CAWRKGYGTEAFF.

CDR3: CASSLQATGELFF. The CDR3 bases are TGTGCCAGCAGTCTACAGGCGACCGGGGAGCTGTTTTTT. This sequence joins TRBV6-6 and TRBJ2-2; tentative D call: TRBD1 (5 bases). Deletions cut 5 bases from V and 5 bases from J, with 9 bases between. The CDR3 covers 13 residues. Looked up from germline, CDR1 is MNHNY and CDR2 is SVGAGI (reference sequence).